This passage covers 5 T cell receptor beta chains from one sample sequenced in a study of radiotherapy plus CTLA-4 blockade in lung cancer. Clones were sequenced by immunoSEQ multiplex PCR, and TCRdb holds only the in-frame ones, with some missing. The sample holds roughly 57,000 clones, around four fifths seen once. The source was peripheral blood, collected from a patient treated with radiotherapy plus ipilimumab. These receptors were taken from a human donor with non-small cell lung cancer whose response to radiotherapy plus ipilimumab could not be evaluated.

This clone has only one observation. This sequence joins TRBV2 and TRBJ1-5; 10 bases map to TRBD1. Germline CDR1 is SNHLY and CDR2 is FYNNEI. The CDR3 sequence is 15 residues long. Germline trimming cut 7 bases from V and 3 bases from J; bases unmatched to any gene: 6. The CDR3 sequence is CASNWDRGYNQPQHF. DNA of the CDR3: TGTGCCAGCAATTGGGACAGGGGCTACAATCAGCCCCAGCATTTT.

This chain's CDR3 is CASSLEIRGNEQFF. CDR3 nucleotides: TGTGCCAGCAGCTTAGAGATTCGAGGTAACGAGCAGTTCTTC. J is TRBJ2-1 and V is TRBV7-2; no clear D gene. Trimming shortened V by 1 base and J by 10 bases, and 14 bases separated the two germline ends. Germline loops: CDR1 SGHTA, CDR2 FQGNSA. CDR3 size: 14 residues.

This clone was picked up one time. The J gene is TRBJ2-1, the V gene TRBV6-1; 9 nucleotides align to TRBD2. Germline V gene sequence: CDR1 MNHNS, CDR2 SASEGT. The V gene end was trimmed by 5 bases and the J gene end by 10 bases; junction bases not matched to a gene: 12. The CDR3 is 15 amino acids. The CDR3 coding sequence is TGTGCCAGCAGTCCTACCCGCGGGGGGGCAAGGGAGCAGTTCTTC. This translates into CASSPTRGGAREQFF.

This clone was counted a single time. This rearrangement joins TRBV7-9 to TRBJ2-1; 14 bases agree with TRBD2. V shed 1 base and J 10 bases; nucleotides not matched to a gene: 6. The CDR3 covers 16 residues. Germline V gene sequence: CDR1 SEHNR, CDR2 FQNEAQ (reference sequence). The CDR3 region has the DNA TGTGCCAGCAGCTTAGGGACGGGACTAGCGGGAGAGGAGCAGTTCTTC. Translated: CASSLGTGLAGEEQFF.

The rearrangement links TRBV2 to TRBJ2-7; the D gene is possibly TRBD1 (5 bases). V gave up 6 bases and J gave up 2 bases, with 8 bases separating them. The CDR3 spans 12 residues. CDR1 and CDR2 from the germline V gene are SNHLY and FYNNEI. DNA of the CDR3: TGTGCCAGCAGAGACAGTCCCTACGAGCAGTACTTC. Its protein is CASRDSPYEQYF.